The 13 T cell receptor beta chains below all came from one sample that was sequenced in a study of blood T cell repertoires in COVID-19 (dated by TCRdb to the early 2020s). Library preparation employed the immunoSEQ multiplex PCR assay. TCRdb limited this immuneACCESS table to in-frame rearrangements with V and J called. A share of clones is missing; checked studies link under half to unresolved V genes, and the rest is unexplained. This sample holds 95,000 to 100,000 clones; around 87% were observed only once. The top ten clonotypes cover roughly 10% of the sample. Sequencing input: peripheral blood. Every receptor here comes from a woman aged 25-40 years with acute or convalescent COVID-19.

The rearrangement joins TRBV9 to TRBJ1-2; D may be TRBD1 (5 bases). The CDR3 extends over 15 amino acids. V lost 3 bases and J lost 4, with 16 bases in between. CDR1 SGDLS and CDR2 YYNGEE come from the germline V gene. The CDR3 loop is CASSALWGTGYGYTF. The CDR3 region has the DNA TGTGCCAGCAGCGCCCTGTGGGGCACGGGCTATGGCTACACCTTC.

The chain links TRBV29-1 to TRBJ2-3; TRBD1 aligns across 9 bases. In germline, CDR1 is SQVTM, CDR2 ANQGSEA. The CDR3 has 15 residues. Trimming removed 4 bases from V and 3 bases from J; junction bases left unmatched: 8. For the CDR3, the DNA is TGCAGCGTTGGTGGGGGACAGGGAAGGACAGATACGCAGTATTTT. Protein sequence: CSVGGGQGRTDTQYF.

The DNA for the CDR3 is TGTGCCAGCAGCCTCATGACAGGGGCGGACACTGAAGCTTTCTTT. Protein: CASSLMTGADTEAFF. The chain couples TRBV7-6 to TRBJ1-1; 8 bases are shared with TRBD1. Germline V gene sequence: CDR1 SGHVS, CDR2 FNYEAQ. CDR3 length: 15 amino acids. The V segment lost 5 bases and the J segment 3 bases; nucleotides outside the gene matches: 8.

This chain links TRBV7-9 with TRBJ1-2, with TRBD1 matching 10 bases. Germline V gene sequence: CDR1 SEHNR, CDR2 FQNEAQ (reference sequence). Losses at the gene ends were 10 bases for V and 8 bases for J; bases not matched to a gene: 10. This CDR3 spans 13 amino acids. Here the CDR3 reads CATPDRGLGGYTF. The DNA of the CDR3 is TGTGCCACCCCCGACAGGGGGCTGGGGGGCTACACCTTC.

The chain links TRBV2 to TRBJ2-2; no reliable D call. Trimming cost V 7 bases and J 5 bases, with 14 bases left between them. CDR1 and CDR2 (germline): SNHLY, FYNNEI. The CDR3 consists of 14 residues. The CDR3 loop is CASTARVQTGELFF. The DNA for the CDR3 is TGTGCCAGCACTGCCCGTGTCCAGACCGGGGAGCTGTTTTTT. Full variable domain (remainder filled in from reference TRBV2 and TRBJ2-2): EPEVTQTPSHQVTQMGQEVILRCVPISNHLYFYWYRQILGQKVEFLVSFYNNEISEKSEIFDDQFSVERPDGSNFTLKIRSTKLEDSAMYFCASTARVQTGELFFGEGSRLTVL.

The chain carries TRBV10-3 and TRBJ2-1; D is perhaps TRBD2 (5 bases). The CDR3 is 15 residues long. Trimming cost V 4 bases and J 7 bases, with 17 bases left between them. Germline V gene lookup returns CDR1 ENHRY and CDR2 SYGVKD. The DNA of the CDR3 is TGTGCCATCAGTGGTCCCACCCAACTAGGAAATGAGCAGTTCTTC. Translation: CAISGPTQLGNEQFF.

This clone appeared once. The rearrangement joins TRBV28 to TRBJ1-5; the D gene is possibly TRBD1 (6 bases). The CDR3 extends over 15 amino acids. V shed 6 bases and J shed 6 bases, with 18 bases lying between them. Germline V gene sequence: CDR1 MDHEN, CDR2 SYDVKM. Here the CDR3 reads CASSLDTGSGQPQHF. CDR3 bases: TGTGCCAGCAGCCTTGATACAGGGAGCGGTCAGCCCCAGCATTTT.

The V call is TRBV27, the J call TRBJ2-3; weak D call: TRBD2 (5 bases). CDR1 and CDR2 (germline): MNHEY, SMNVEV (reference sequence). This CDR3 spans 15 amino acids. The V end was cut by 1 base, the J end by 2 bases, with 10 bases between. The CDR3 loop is CASSLWGAFTDTQYF. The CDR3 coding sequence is TGTGCCAGCAGTTTATGGGGAGCCTTCACAGATACGCAGTATTTT.

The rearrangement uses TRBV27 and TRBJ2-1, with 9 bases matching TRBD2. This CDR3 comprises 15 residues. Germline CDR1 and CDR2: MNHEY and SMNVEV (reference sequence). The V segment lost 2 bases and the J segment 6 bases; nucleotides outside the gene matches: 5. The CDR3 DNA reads TGTGCCAGCAGTTTAGGGCTAGCGGGGCCCAATGAGCAGTTCTTC. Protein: CASSLGLAGPNEQFF.

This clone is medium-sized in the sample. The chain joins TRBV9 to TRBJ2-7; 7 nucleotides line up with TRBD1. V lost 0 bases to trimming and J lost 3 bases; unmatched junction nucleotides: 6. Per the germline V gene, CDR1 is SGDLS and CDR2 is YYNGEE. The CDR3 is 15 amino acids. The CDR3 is CASSVGSSGGYEQYF. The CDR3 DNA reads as TGTGCCAGCAGCGTAGGATCATCAGGGGGCTACGAGCAGTACTTC.

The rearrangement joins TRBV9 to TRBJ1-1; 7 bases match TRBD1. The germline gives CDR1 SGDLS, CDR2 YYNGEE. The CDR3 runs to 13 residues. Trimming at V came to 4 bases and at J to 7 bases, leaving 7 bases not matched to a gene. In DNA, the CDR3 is TGTGCCAGCAGCCCACTGACAGGGTTTGAAGCTTTCTTT. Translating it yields CASSPLTGFEAFF.

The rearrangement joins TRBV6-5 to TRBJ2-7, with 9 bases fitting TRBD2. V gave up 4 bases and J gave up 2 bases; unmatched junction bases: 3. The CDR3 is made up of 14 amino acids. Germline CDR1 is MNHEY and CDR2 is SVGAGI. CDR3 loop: CASSSIAGAYEQYF. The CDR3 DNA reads TGTGCCAGCAGTTCGATAGCGGGGGCCTACGAGCAGTACTTC.

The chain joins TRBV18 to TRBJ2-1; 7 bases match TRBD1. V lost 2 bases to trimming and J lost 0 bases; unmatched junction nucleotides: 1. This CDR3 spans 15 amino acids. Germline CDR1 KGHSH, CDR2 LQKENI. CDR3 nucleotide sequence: TGTGCCAGCTCACCAAGGGACAGCTCCTACAATGAGCAGTTCTTC. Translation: CASSPRDSSYNEQFF.